The T cell receptor (beta chain) described here comes from a study of blood T cell repertoires in COVID-19. Turning to the study itself: The United States, Italy and Spain supplied acute and convalescent COVID-19 samples.

Generated by immunoSEQ multiplex PCR, the TCRdb table keeps only in-frame clones and is missing some. The sample lists fewer than 350,000 clones; more than 75% were seen once. The CDR3 is made up of 13 amino acids. Germline CDR1 reads SGHNT; CDR2 reads YYREEE (reference sequence). The ends were cut back, 2 bases at V and 0 bases at J, with 5 bases in the middle. This chain uses TRBV5-4 with TRBJ1-2; D is unresolved. This clonotype was obtained from a woman between 35 and 50 years old with acute COVID-19. Source material: PBMCs or T cells enriched from blood (not recorded which). CDR3 residues: CASSFGSNYGYTF. CDR3 in DNA: TGTGCCAGCAGCTTCGGTTCTAACTATGGCTACACCTTC. Full variable domain (remainder filled in from reference TRBV5-4 and TRBJ1-2): ETGVTQSPTHLIKTRGQQVTLRCSSQSGHNTVSWYQQALGQGPQFIFQYYREEENGRGNFPPRFSGLQFPNYSSELNVNALELDDSALYLCASSFGSNYGYTFGSGTRLTVV.